This paragraph covers one TCR beta chain sequence. The table lists this clonotype with many counts. This clone's antigen is unknown. No base-level quality is on record; no much larger clone is a single base apart. Sequenced on an Illumina HiSeq 2500. TCR beta libraries were prepared by quantitative 5'-RACE with molecular barcodes. As for the original processing: Disease-linked TCR variants were identified with a new computational method built on a probabilistic model of VDJ rearrangement. TCRdb took the public reads, trimmed them with fastp at Q25, ran MiXCR for clone calling and kept in-frame beta chains. Rows with one shared CDR3 protein collapse into an entry with the most common genes and DNA. The V and J calls and clone size come from TCRdb's table, not from the authors' own analysis. A total of tens of thousands of distinct CDR3 sequences appear in this sample, less than 3% of them only once. The ten top clones hold 6% to 8% of the sample.

The CDR3, cysteine through phenylalanine, is 14 amino acids long. The read is trimmed to its CDR3 DNA, 42 bases read in frame from base 1. The V end loses 4 bases and the J end loses 10 bases, and a stretch of 18 bases separates them. According to the germline V gene, CDR1 reads SGDLS and CDR2 reads YYNGEE. The data derive from a study of CD8 T cells in ankylosing spondylitis (dated by TCRdb to about 2017). Turning to the overall study: The study profiled T cell receptor beta repertoires in healthy donors and ankylosing spondylitis patients to find disease-linked TCR variants. The whole study cohort included about a hundred healthy donors and 20 to 30 ankylosing spondylitis patients. Samples of peripheral blood were taken, and for ankylosing spondylitis patients, synovial fluid was collected as well.

Study-level results and caveats: A TCR beta motif of about 8 highly homologous amino acid variants appeared characteristic of blood from ankylosing spondylitis patients. The disease-linked clones were reported as significantly enriched in matched synovial fluid samples from ankylosing spondylitis patients. In peripheral blood, the disease-linked clones were found at relatively low frequencies and had a CD8+ phenotype. Some motif variants had previously been reported in the synovial fluid and blood of reactive arthritis patients, which suggests shared mechanisms of disease initiation.

What was sequenced was blood, either unsorted or a sorted T cell fraction (not recorded which). The sequence was collected from a female donor with ankylosing spondylitis or in good health (not recorded which). The rearrangement joined TRBV9 to TRBJ2-1, with the D call tentatively TRBD1 or TRBD2, each fitting 5 bases. The CDR3 protein sequence reads: CASSSAPGRAEQFF. The base sequence is TGTGCCAGCAGCAGCGCCCCGGGGCGGGCCGAGCAGTTCTTC.